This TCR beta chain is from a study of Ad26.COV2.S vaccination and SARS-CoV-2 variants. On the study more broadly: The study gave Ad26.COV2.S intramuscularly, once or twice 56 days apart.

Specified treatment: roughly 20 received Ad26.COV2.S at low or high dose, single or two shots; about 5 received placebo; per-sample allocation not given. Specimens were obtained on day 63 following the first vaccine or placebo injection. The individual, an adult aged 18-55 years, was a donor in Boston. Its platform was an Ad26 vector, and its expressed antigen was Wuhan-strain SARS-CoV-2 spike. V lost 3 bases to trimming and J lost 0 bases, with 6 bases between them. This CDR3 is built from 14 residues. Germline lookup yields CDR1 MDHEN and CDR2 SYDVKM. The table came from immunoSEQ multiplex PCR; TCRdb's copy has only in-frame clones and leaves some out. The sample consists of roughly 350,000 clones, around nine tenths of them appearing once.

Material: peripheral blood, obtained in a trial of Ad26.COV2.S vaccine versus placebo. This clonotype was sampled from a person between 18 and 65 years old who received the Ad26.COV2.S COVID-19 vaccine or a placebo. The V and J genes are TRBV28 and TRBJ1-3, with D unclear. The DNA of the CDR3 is TGTGCCAGCAGTTTGCTGACCTCTGGAAACACCATATATTTT. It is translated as CASSLLTSGNTIYF.